What follows describes a single T cell receptor beta chain. This CDR3 region has 14 residues. CDR1 and CDR2 from the germline V gene are KGHSH and LQKENI. V gave up 3 bases and J gave up 8 bases, with 13 bases separating them. Profiling relied on immunoSEQ multiplex PCR, and the TCRdb table lists in-frame clones only, not all of them. The data contain roughly 120,000 clones, about four fifths of them singletons. This entry belongs to a study of radiation and T cells in renal cell carcinoma. Time point: baseline pretreatment blood. The treatment was: 15 Gy SBRT to primary tumor, nephrectomy 4 weeks later.

The sample consisted of blood, taken from a patient whose treatment included radiotherapy and nephrectomy. This TCR was sampled from a woman aged 60-70 years with renal cell carcinoma. V gene TRBV18 combines with J gene TRBJ1-4; D is perhaps TRBD1 (5 bases). The CDR3 loop reads CASSPGHQEEKLFF. In DNA form, the CDR3 reads TGTGCCAGCTCACCGGGGCATCAGGAAGAAAAACTGTTTTTT.